Listed here are 8 T cell receptor beta chains from one sample, sequenced in a study of blood T cells in healthy people across ages. For the second PCR, which ran for about 6 to 11 cycles, a sample-barcoded 5' primer and a J-beta primer mix were used. TCRdb itself ran the 5' RACE reads through MiXCR, one entry per CDR3 protein. The profile shows about 650,000 distinct CDR3 sequences, around 32% of them singletons. Material: blood. Receptors originate from a woman aged 80 or older in good health.

In this sample, this clonotype turned up a few times. V is TRBV20-1 and J is TRBJ1-5, with 8 bases matching TRBD1. V shed 6 bases, J shed 4 bases, and the junction held 5 bases outside the gene matches. Germline CDR1 reads DFQATT; CDR2 reads SNEGSKA (reference sequence). CDR3 size: 13 residues. The CDR3 DNA is TGCAGTGCGTCGACAGGGGTGAATCAGCCCCAGCATTTT. This translates into CSASTGVNQPQHF.

Points on this clonotype: With a much larger clone just one base away, this may be a read error. The chain couples TRBV12-5 to TRBJ2-7; D is undetermined. CDR3 length equals 14 residues. Germline loops: CDR1 LGHNT, CDR2 FRNRAP. The CDR3 sequence: CVSGLGIPAYEQYF. As DNA, the CDR3 is TGTGTTAGTGGGCTAGGGATTCCGGCCTACGAGCAGTACTTC.

J is TRBJ1-6 and V is TRBV7-2; D is uncertain. Trimming pared 0 bases from V and 12 bases from J, leaving 9 bases between. The CDR3 spans 13 residues. CDR1 is SGHTA, CDR2 FQGNSA, per germline. The CDR3 DNA follows: TGTGCCAGCAGCTTAGCGCAGGCAGTACCCCTCCACTTT. Translation gives CASSLAQAVPLHF.

This clonotype was counted many times. V usage is TRBV5-1 and J usage is TRBJ1-4; tentative D call: TRBD1 (5 bases). The CDR3 has 14 residues. Germline V gives CDR1 SGHRS, CDR2 YFSETQ. Between the trimmed V and J ends, which lost 3 bases and 3 bases, there was a span of 9 bases. The CDR3 coding sequence is TGCGCCAGCAGCTCGGACACACCTAATGAAAAACTGTTTTTT. Translation gives CASSSDTPNEKLFF.

The J gene is TRBJ2-1, the V gene TRBV28, with D maybe TRBD2 (6 bases). Germline V lookup: CDR1 MDHEN, CDR2 SYDVKM. This CDR3 comprises 13 residues. Deletions cut 2 bases from V and 10 bases from J, with 12 bases between. The CDR3 reads CASSLLAGREQFF. CDR3 nucleotides: TGTGCCAGCAGTTTACTGGCGGGACGCGAGCAGTTCTTC.

This sequence joins TRBV7-2 and TRBJ2-6; 11 bases are shared with TRBD1. J was trimmed by 2 bases and V by 5 bases; bases with no gene match: 8. The CDR3 totals 18 residues. CDR1 is SGHTA and CDR2 is FQGNSA in the germline V gene. The CDR3 DNA reads as TGTGCCAGCAGCATCCAAGGACAGGGGGCGGCTGGGGCCAACGTCCTGACTTTC. Amino acids: CASSIQGQGAAGANVLTF.

This clonotype has only a few counts. This may stem from a read error, because a much larger clone lies one nucleotide away. The gene calls are TRBV6-2 or TRBV6-3 and TRBJ1-2; D gene ambiguous. V lost 2 bases, J lost 6 bases, and 13 bases lay in between. The CDR3 has 14 amino acids. Per the germline V gene, CDR1 is MNHEY and CDR2 is SVGEGT. The CDR3 region is CASSYVEYCDGYTF. DNA of the CDR3: TGTGCCAGCAGTTACGTTGAGTATTGCGATGGCTACACCTTC.

This sequence joins TRBV5-6 and TRBJ2-4; TRBD2 might be the D (6 bases). The J call may be in error: the DNA end matches TRBJ2-7 better. Germline V gene sequence: CDR1 SGHDT, CDR2 YYEEEE. There are 16 residues in the CDR3. DNA for the CDR3: TGTGCCAGCAGCTTGGGGGGGACTTACCCCTGCTACGAGCAGTACTTC. Its translation: CASSLGGTYPCYEQYF.